These T cell receptor beta chains were read from a single sample in a study of CD8+ T cells in alopecia areata. The data were produced by immunoSEQ multiplex PCR, yet TCRdb's version contains in-frame clones alone and is incomplete. The table lists under 25,000 clones, 60% to 80% of them singletons. The sequences come from skin, collected at week 0. The receptors here all came from a human donor with alopecia areata. CDR3s include the opening cysteine and the closing phenylalanine or tryptophan. The order of the fields is V gene, J gene, clone size, D gene, CDR3 DNA, CDR3 protein. A D gene is named only where the DNA matches it firmly. A clone size is listed for some rows: how often the clone was seen (once, few, many), or a class if it is expanded.

>TRBV19|TRBJ2-1|once|-
TGTGCCAGTAGTTCCGGGGGCCCTCCAGGCAATGAGCAGTTCTTC
CASSSGGPPGNEQFF
>TRBV10-3|TRBJ2-1|-|-
TGTGCCACCCTCCGGGGGAGCGGCTCTTACTACAATGAGCAGTTCTTC
CATLRGSGSYYNEQFF
>TRBV10-3|TRBJ1-2|-|TRBD1
TGTGCCATCATTCGAGGGACAGGGGGATCGGGCGGCTACACCTTC
CAIIRGTGGSGGYTF
>TRBV7-8|TRBJ1-4|-|-
TGTGCCAGCAGCTTCGAACCCGGGATATTAATTGAAAAACTGTTTTTT
CASSFEPGILIEKLFF
>TRBV6-5|TRBJ2-7|once|TRBD2
TGTGCCAGCAGTTACTCGGTCCTAGCGGGGTATTACGAGCAGTACTTC
CASSYSVLAGYYEQYF
>TRBV7-8|TRBJ2-5|-|TRBD2
TGTGCCAGCAGCCCTGGACTAGCGGGTCAGACCCAGTACTTC
CASSPGLAGQTQYF
>TRBV5-5|TRBJ2-5|-|-
TGTGCCAGCAGCTCCTTGAGCGGCGCACACCAAGAGACCCAGTACTTC
CASSSLSGAHQETQYF
>TRBV7-8|TRBJ2-7|-|-
TGTGCCAGCATCCCCGGTTGGGGATCCTCCTACGAGCAGTACTTC
CASIPGWGSSYEQYF
>TRBV10-3|TRBJ2-7|-|-
TGTGCCATCAGTGACAGGACAGACTACGAGCAGTACTTC
CAISDRTDYEQYF
>TRBV7-2|TRBJ2-7|few|-
TGTGCCAGCAGCTTTTCCGGGCTTTCCTACGAGCAGTACTTC
CASSFSGLSYEQYF
>TRBV18|TRBJ1-5|-|-
TGTGCCAGCTCACCACAACGTCCGGGGGGCCTACAGCCCCAGCATTTT
CASSPQRPGGLQPQHF
>TRBV2|TRBJ2-3|-|-
TGTGCCAGCAGGGCTAGATTCGGCACAGATACGCAGTATTTT
CASRARFGTDTQYF
>TRBV4-2|TRBJ2-7|-|-
TGTGCCAGCAGCTCCGGGACCATCGAGCAGTACTTC
CASSSGTIEQYF
>TRBV20-1|TRBJ1-2|few|-
TGCAGTGCGTATAAAGATGGCTACACCTTC
CSAYKDGYTF
>TRBV4-1|TRBJ2-5|-|-
TGCGCCAGCAGCCAAGAGACCCAGTACTTC
CASSQETQYF
>TRBV14|TRBJ2-1|once|TRBD2
TGTGCCAGCAGCCAGACGCCTCGGGAGGTTGAGCAGTTCTTC
CASSQTPREVEQFF
>TRBV4-2|TRBJ1-1|-|-
TGTGCCAGCAGCGAACCCGGTGTAGTGAACACTGAAGCTTTCTTT
CASSEPGVVNTEAFF
>TRBV18|TRBJ1-1|-|-
TGTGCCAGCTCACCAGGTTGGCAGAATGAAGCTTTCTTT
CASSPGWQNEAFF
>TRBV9|TRBJ2-7|few|TRBD1
TGTGCCAGCAGCCCCTCGACAGGGGGCTTCCACGAGCAGTACTTC
CASSPSTGGFHEQYF
>TRBV5-4|TRBJ2-5|few|TRBD2
TGTGCCAGCAGCTTGTATAGCGGGGGGGGGAAGACCCAGTACTTC
CASSLYSGGGKTQYF
>TRBV18|TRBJ1-6|-|-
TGTGCCAGCTCACCAGGGCTGGGGGATTCACCCCTCCACTTT
CASSPGLGDSPLHF
>TRBV7-2|TRBJ2-1|-|-
TGTGCCAGCAGCCCCGAGGCTGAGCAGTTCTTC
CASSPEAEQFF
>TRBV18|TRBJ2-7|-|TRBD1
TGTGCCAGCTCACCCGGGACAGCCTACGAGCAGTACTTC
CASSPGTAYEQYF
>TRBV5-8|TRBJ1-2|-|-
TGTGCCAGCAGCTTAGACCGCTACACCTTC
CASSLDRYTF
>TRBV18|TRBJ1-5|-|TRBD1
TGTGCCAGCTCACCCCGGAAGGGACAGGGTTGGAATCAGCCCCAGCATTTT
CASSPRKGQGWNQPQHF
>TRBV6-1|TRBJ2-2|-|-
TGTGCCAGCAGTGAACTGGGACAAACCGGGGAGCTGTTTTTT
CASSELGQTGELFF
>TRBV6-5|TRBJ1-6|-|TRBD1
TGTGCCAGCATTTGGACAGGGACACCCCTCCACTTT
CASIWTGTPLHF
>TRBV2|TRBJ2-7|few|-
TGTGCCAGCAGTGAATTACGGCTAGCGCGAGCCTACGAGCAGTACTTC
CASSELRLARAYEQYF
>TRBV5-1|TRBJ2-3|-|TRBD1
TGCGCCAGCAGCTTGGGGAACAGGGGAACAGATACGCAGTATTTT
CASSLGNRGTDTQYF
>TRBV29-1|TRBJ2-7|few|-
TGCAGCGTGAGGGGGAGATCGGAGGGGTCCAGGGAGCAGTACTTC
CSVRGRSEGSREQYF
>TRBV19|TRBJ2-7|few|-
TGTGCCAGTAGTGGCAGCTTAGGCTACGAGCAGTACTTC
CASSGSLGYEQYF
>TRBV7-9|TRBJ2-2|-|-
TGTGCCAGCAGCCCAGACTACCCGAACACCGGGGAGCTGTTTTTT
CASSPDYPNTGELFF
>TRBV18|TRBJ2-7|-|TRBD1
TGTGCCAGCTCACCACAACAGGGGGCGCGGTACGAGCAGTACTTC
CASSPQQGARYEQYF
>TRBV10-3|TRBJ1-1|-|-
TGTGCCACCGCGGAAGACACTGAAGCTTTCTTT
CATAEDTEAFF
>TRBV7-9|TRBJ1-4|-|-
TGTGCCAGCAGCCCTCCCCTAAGGAGGGGTTGGGAGACTAATGAAAAACTGTTTTTT
CASSPPLRRGWETNEKLFF
>TRBV7-2|TRBJ2-3|-|-
TGTGCCAGCAGCTACCGGGACGGCCGGGATACGCAGTATTTT
CASSYRDGRDTQYF
>TRBV9|TRBJ1-2|-|-
TGTGCCAGCAGCGCCACCGTAGGTCGCTACACCTTC
CASSATVGRYTF
>TRBV27|TRBJ2-3|-|-
TGTGCCAGCAGTTTATCTTGGGGGCAAGGCACAGATACGCAGTATTTT
CASSLSWGQGTDTQYF
>TRBV6-5|TRBJ2-7|few|-
TGTGCCAGCAGTCGACTAGCCTACGAGCAGTACTTC
CASSRLAYEQYF
>TRBV7-3|TRBJ2-6|-|TRBD1
TGTGCCAGCAGCTACACCGGGACAGGGGCGGCTGGGGCCAACGTCCTGACTTTC
CASSYTGTGAAGANVLTF
>TRBV2|TRBJ1-3|medium-sized|-
TGTGCCAGCATGGTGGGGTCTGGAAACACCATATATTTT
CASMVGSGNTIYF
>TRBV29-1|TRBJ1-5|-|TRBD1
TGCAGCGTTGCCAGGGGGGGCAATCAGCCCCAGCATTTT
CSVARGGNQPQHF
>TRBV7-3|TRBJ1-1|once|TRBD1
TGTGCCAGCAGCATAACAGGGGGGGCTGAAGCTTTCTTT
CASSITGGAEAFF
>TRBV15|TRBJ1-6|-|-
TGTGCCACCAGCAGAGATTTGGGGAATTCACCCCTCCACTTT
CATSRDLGNSPLHF
>TRBV6-5|TRBJ2-7|few|-
TGTGCCAGCAGTTACGGGGGGGCAATCGCCTACGAGCAGTACTTC
CASSYGGAIAYEQYF
>TRBV10-2|TRBJ1-5|few|-
TGCGCCAGCGGGGGGGGGAATCAGCCCCAGCATTTT
CASGGGNQPQHF
>TRBV9|TRBJ2-1|-|TRBD2
TGTGCCAGCAGCGACCCTCGCCTAGCGGAGGGTGAGCAGTTCTTC
CASSDPRLAEGEQFF
>TRBV5-4|TRBJ1-5|-|TRBD1
TGTGCCAGCAGCTTTGGGACAGGGCCTCAGCCCCAGCATTTT
CASSFGTGPQPQHF
>TRBV21-1|TRBJ2-7|-|-
TGTGCCAGCAGCATCTCCAGGAGGGCCCTCTCCTACGAGCAGTACTTC
CASSISRRALSYEQYF